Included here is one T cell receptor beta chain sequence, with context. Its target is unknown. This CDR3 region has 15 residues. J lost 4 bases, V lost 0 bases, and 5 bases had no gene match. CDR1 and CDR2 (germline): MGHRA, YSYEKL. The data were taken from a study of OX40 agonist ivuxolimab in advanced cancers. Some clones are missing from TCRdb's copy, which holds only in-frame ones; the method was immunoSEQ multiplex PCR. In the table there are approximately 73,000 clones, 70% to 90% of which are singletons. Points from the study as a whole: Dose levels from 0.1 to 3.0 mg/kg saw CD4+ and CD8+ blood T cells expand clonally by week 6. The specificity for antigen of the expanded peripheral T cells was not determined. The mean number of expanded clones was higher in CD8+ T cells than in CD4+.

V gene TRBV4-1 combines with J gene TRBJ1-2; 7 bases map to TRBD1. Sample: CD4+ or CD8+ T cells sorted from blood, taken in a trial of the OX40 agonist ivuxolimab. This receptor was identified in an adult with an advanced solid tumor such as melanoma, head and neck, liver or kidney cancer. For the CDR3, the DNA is TGCGCCAGCAGCCAAGAAAGGGGGCTGGGCTATGGCTACACCTTC. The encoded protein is CASSQERGLGYGYTF.